This T cell receptor beta chain was sequenced during a study of T cell responses to AZD1222 COVID-19 vaccine. Only one count was recorded for this clone. Its matching antigen is unknown. Study-level points and caveats: Reportedly, nearly half of unique spike TCRs recognized epitopes outside B.1.351/B.1.1.7 mutations. The span of vaccine-associated CD4 TCRs extended across spike, with dominance at 160-218 and 743-854.

V lost 0 bases and J lost 13, with 16 bases in between. The CDR3 sequence is 13 residues long. The V gene's germline CDR1 is SGHDT and CDR2 YYEEEE. TCRdb's table, derived via immunoSEQ multiplex PCR, lists solely in-frame clones and lacks some. This repertoire shows under 150,000 clones, about 89% found once; its top ten account for roughly 10%. The starting material was peripheral blood, obtained on day 0 of MenACWY control vaccination. The receptor was derived from an adult in good health. The chain is built from TRBV5-6 and TRBJ1-1; D might be TRBD1 (6 bases). Written as DNA, the CDR3 is TGTGCCAGCAGCTTGGCCGACCGGGGGCGACGTTTCTTT. Its protein product is CASSLADRGRRFF. Variable domain in full (rest from reference TRBV5-6 and TRBJ1-1): DAGVTQSPTHLIKTRGQQVTLRCSPKSGHDTVSWYQQALGQGPQFIFQYYEEEERQRGNFPDRFSGHQFPNYSSELNVNALLLGDSALYLCASSLADRGRRFFGQGTRLTVV.